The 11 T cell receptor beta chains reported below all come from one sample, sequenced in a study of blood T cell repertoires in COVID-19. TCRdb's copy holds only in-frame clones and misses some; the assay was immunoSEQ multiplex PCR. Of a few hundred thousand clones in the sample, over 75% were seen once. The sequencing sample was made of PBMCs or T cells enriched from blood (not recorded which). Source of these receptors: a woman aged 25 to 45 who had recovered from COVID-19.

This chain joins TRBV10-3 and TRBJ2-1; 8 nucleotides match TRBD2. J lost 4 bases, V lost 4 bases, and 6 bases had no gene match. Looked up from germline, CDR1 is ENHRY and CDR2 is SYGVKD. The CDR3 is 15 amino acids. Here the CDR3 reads CAISGGSGEYNEQFF. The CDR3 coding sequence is TGTGCCATCAGTGGTGGTAGCGGGGAATACAATGAGCAGTTCTTC.

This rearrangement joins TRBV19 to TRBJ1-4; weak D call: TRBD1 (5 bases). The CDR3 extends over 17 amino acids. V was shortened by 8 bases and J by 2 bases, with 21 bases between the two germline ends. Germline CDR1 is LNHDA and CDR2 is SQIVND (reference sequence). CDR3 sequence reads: CASRRRGGPGTNEKLFF. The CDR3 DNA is TGTGCCAGTCGAAGGCGGGGGGGACCTGGGACTAATGAAAAACTGTTTTTT.

CDR3 sequence: CASSQAPTSGGAGYEQFF. For the CDR3, the DNA is TGTGCCAGCAGCCAAGCTCCGACCAGCGGGGGGGCCGGGTATGAGCAGTTCTTC. The chain uses TRBV3-1 (or the pseudogene TRBV3-2) and TRBJ2-1; 10 bases align to TRBD2. Per germline, CDR1 LGHDT and CDR2 YNNKEL (reference sequence). The CDR3 sequence is 18 residues long. Losses at the gene ends were 1 base for V and 8 bases for J; bases not matched to a gene: 14.

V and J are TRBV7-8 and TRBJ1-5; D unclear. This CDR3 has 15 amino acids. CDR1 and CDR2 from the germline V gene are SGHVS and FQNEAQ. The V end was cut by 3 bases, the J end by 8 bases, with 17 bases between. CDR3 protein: CASSLESGDWKPQHF. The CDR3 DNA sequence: TGTGCCAGCAGCTTGGAGAGTGGAGATTGGAAGCCCCAGCATTTT.

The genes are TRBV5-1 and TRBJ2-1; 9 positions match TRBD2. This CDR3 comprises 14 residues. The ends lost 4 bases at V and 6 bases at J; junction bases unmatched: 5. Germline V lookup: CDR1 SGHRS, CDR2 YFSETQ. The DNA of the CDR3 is TGCGCCAGCAGCGGGGGACTAGCAGGCAATGAGCAGTTCTTC. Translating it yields CASSGGLAGNEQFF. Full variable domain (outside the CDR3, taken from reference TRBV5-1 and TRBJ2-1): KAGVTQTPRYLIKTRGQQVTLSCSPISGHRSVSWYQQTPGQGLQFLFEYFSETQRNKGNFPGRFSGRQFSNSRSEMNVSTLELGDSALYLCASSGGLAGNEQFFGPGTRLTVL.

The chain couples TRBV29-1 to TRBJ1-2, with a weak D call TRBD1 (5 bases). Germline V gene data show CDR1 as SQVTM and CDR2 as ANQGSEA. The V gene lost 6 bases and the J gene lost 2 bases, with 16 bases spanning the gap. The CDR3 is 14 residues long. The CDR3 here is CSVRGRASNYGYTF. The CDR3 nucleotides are TGCAGCGTAAGGGGTAGGGCCTCGAACTATGGCTACACCTTC.

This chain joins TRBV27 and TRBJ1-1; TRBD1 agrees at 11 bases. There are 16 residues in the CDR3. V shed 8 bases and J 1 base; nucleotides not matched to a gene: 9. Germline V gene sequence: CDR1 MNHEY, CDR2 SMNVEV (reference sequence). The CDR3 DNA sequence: TGTGCCAGCGGGCGGACAGGGGGCAGGGGGAACACTGAAGCTTTCTTT. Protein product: CASGRTGGRGNTEAFF.

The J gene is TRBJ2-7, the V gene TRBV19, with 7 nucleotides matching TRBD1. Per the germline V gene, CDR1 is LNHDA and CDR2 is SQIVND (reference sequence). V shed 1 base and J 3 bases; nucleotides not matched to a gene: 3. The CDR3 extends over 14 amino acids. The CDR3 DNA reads TGTGCCAGTAGTATAGTAGCAGGGGGCTACGAGCAGTACTTC. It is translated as CASSIVAGGYEQYF.

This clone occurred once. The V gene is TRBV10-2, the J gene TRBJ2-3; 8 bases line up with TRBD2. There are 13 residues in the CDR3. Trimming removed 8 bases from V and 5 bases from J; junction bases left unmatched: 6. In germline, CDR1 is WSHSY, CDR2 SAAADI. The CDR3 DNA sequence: TGCGCCAGCGTCGGGGGGGATCGAGATACGCAGTATTTT. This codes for CASVGGDRDTQYF.

CDR3 sequence: CASSRTGQETQYF. DNA for the CDR3: TGTGCCAGCAGCCGGACAGGACAAGAGACCCAGTACTTC. This sequence joins TRBV9 and TRBJ2-5; 7 bases match TRBD1. Germline CDR1 SGDLS, CDR2 YYNGEE. The CDR3 extends over 13 amino acids. The J segment lost 2 bases and the V segment lost 4 bases, leaving 2 bases of the junction unmatched.

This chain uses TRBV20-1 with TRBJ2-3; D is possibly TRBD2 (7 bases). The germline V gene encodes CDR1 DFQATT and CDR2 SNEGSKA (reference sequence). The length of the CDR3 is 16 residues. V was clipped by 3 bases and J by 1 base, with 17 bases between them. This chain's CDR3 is CSASPGRGLRTDTQYF. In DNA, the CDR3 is TGCAGTGCTAGTCCGGGGCGGGGGCTCCGCACAGATACGCAGTATTTT.